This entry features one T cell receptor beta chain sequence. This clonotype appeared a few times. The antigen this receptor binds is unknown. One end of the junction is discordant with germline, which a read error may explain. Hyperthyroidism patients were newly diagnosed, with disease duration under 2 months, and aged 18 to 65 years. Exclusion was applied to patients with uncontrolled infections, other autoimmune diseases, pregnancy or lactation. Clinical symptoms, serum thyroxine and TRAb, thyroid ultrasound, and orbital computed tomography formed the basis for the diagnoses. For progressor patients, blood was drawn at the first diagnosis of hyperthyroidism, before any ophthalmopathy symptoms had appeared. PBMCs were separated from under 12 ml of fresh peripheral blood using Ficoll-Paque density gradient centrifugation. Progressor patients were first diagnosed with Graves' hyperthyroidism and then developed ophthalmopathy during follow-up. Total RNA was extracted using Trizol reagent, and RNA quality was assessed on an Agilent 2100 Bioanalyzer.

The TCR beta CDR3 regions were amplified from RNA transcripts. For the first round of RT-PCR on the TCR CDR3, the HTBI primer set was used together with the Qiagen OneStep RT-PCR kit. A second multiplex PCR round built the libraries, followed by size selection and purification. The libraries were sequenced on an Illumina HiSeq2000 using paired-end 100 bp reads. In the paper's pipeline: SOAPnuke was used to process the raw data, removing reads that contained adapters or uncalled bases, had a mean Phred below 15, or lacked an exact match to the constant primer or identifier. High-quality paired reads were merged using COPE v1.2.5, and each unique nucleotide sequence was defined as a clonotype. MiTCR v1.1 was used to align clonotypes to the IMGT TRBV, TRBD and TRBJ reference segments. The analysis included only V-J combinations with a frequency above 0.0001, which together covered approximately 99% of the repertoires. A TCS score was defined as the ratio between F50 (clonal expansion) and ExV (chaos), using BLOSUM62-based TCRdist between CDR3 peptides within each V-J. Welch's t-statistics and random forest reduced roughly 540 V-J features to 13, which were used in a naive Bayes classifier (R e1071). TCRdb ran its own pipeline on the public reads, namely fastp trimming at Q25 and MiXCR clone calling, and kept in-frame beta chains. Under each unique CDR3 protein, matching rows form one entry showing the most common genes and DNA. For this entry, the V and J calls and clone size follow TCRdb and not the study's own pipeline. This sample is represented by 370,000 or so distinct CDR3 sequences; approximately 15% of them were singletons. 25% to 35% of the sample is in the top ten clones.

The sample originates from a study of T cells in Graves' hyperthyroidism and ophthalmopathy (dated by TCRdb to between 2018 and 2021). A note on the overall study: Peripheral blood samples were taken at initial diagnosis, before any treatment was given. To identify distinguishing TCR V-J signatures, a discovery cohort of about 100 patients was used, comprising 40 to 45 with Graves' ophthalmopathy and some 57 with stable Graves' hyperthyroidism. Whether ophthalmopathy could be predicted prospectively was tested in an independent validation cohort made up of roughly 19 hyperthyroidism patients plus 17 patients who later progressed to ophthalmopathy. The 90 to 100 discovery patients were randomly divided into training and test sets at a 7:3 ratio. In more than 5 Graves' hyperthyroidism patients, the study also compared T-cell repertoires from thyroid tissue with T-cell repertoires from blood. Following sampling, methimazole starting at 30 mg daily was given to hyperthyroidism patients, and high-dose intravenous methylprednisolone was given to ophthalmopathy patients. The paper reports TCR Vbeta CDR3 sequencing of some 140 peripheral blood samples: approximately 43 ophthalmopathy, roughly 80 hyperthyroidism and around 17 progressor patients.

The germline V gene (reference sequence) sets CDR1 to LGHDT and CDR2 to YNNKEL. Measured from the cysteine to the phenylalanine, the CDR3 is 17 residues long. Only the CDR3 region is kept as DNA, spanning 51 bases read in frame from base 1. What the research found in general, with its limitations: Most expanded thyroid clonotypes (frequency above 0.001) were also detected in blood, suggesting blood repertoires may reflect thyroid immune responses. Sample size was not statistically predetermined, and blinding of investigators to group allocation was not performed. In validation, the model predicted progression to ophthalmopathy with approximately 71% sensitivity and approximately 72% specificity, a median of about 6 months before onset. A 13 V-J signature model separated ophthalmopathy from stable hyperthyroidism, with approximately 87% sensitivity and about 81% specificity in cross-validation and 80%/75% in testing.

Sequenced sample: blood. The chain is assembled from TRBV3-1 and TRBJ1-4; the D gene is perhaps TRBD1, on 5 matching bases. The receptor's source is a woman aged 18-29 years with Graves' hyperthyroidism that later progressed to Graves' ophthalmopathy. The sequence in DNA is TGTGCCAGCAGCCGTTCAGGGCCGGGAATTACTAATGAAAAACTGTGTTTT. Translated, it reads CASSRSGPGITNEKLCF.